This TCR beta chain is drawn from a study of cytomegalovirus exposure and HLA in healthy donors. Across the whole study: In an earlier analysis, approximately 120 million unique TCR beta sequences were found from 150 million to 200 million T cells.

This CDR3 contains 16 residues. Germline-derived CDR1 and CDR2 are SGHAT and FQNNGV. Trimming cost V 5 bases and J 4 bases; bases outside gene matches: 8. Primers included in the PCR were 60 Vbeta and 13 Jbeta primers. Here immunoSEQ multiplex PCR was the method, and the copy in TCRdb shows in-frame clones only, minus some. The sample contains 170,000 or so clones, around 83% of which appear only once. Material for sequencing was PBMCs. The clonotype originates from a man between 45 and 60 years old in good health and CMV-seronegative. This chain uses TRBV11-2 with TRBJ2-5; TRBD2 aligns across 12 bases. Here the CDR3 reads CASSPRLAGVGETQYF. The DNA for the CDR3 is TGTGCCAGCAGCCCGCGACTAGCGGGAGTGGGAGAGACCCAGTACTTC.